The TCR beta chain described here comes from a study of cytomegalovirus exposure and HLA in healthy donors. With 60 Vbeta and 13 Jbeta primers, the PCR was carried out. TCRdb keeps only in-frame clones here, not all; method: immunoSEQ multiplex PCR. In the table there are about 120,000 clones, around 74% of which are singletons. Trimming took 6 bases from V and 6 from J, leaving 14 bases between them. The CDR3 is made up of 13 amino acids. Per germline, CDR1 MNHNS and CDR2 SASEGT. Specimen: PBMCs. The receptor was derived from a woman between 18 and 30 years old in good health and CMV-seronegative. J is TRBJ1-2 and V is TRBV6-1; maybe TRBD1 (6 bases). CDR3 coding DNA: TGTGCCAGCAGGAGGGGGGGTCGGGATGGCTACACCTTC. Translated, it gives CASRRGGRDGYTF.